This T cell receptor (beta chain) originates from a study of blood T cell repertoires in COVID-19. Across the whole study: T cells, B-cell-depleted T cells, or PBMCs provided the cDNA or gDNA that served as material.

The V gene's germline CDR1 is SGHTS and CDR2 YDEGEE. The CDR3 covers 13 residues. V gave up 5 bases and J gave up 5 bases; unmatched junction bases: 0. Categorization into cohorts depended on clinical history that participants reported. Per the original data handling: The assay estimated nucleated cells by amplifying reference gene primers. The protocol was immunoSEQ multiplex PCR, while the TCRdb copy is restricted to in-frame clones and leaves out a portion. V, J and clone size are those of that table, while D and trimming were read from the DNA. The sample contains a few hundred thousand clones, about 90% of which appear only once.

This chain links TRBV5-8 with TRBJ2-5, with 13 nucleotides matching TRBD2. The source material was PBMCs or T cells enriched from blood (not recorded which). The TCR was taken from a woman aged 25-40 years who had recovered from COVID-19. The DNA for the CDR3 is TGTGCCAGCAGGACTAGCGGGGGGGAGACCCAGTACTTC. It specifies CASRTSGGETQYF.